This T cell receptor (beta chain) was sequenced during a study of CD8 T cells in Susac syndrome. V dropped 6 bases and J dropped 8 bases, with 12 bases sitting between them. The CDR3 consists of 12 residues. The germline gives CDR1 SGHDT, CDR2 YYEEEE. RNA in amounts of roughly 0.5 to 1 ug was reverse transcribed with random hexamers. Each CDR3 protein is one row after TCRdb ran MiXCR on the immunoSEQ multiplex PCR reads. The sample records 200,000 or so distinct CDR3 sequences, about 94% being singletons. What was sequenced was CD8+ T cells from PBMCs. The chain couples TRBV5-6 to TRBJ2-1; a possible D gene is TRBD1 (6 bases). The TCR originated in a human donor with multiple sclerosis. DNA of the CDR3: TGTGCCAGCAACCAAGGGGGTCATGAGCAGTTCTTC. Its protein is CASNQGGHEQFF. The variable domain in full, completed from reference TRBV5-6 and TRBJ2-1, reads DAGVTQSPTHLIKTRGQQVTLRCSPKSGHDTVSWYQQALGQGPQFIFQYYEEEERQRGNFPDRFSGHQFPNYSSELNVNALLLGDSALYLCASNQGGHEQFFGPGTRLTVL.